This TCR beta chain was retrieved from a study of blood T cell repertoires in COVID-19. About the study: There were acute and convalescent COVID-19 samples, and they came from the United States, Italy and Spain.

Germline V gene sequence: CDR1 ENHRY, CDR2 SYGVKD. The CDR3 loop spans 14 amino acids. Trimming removed 5 bases from V and 1 base from J; junction bases left unmatched: 4. The table came from immunoSEQ multiplex PCR; TCRdb's copy has only in-frame clones and leaves some out. The data show 200,000 or so clones, about 87% seen once. The chain uses TRBV10-3 and TRBJ1-2; 7 bases are a match to TRBD1. The clonotype was recovered from a woman aged 30 to 39 who had recovered from COVID-19. Sequenced sample: PBMCs or T cells enriched from blood (not recorded which). Written as DNA, the CDR3 is TGTGCCATCAGTATGGGACAGCGTAACTATGGCTACACCTTC. Encoded protein: CAISMGQRNYGYTF.